These T cell receptor beta chains were read from a single sample in a study of T cell repertoires in cytomegalovirus infection. TCRdb ran MiXCR on the reads and lists one entry per CDR3 protein. The repertoire holds more than 400,000 distinct CDR3 sequences, 26% seen once, with less than 15% in the top ten. The sequencing sample was made of PBMCs. The receptors here all came from a human donor in good health (CMV status not recorded). Some clones in this sample may be carry-over from other donors' samples. Each CDR3 is given with its conserved first and last residue. The D gene is left open where the match is weak. A clone size is listed for some rows: how often the clone was seen (once, few, many), or a class if it is expanded.

v_gene,j_gene,abundance,d_gene,CDR3nt,CDR3aa
TRBV11-3,TRBJ2-1,.,.,TGTGCCAGCAGCTTAAGGGGCACGGGAGATACGTTCTTC,CASSLRGTGDTFF
TRBV7-2,TRBJ1-2,many,.,TGTGCCAGCAGCTCACAGGGTTTCGGCTACACCTTC,CASSSQGFGYTF
TRBV20-1,TRBJ1-6,.,TRBD1,TGCAGTGCTGAACAGGGGGGGAAGGATTCACCCCTCCACTTT,CSAEQGGKDSPLHF
TRBV6-5,TRBJ2-3,few,.,TGTGCCAGCAGTTACTCTTCCGGACTTATTTTCACAGATACGCAGTATTTT,CASSYSSGLIFTDTQYF
TRBV7-2,TRBJ2-7,few,.,TGTGCCAGCAGCTTCTACGGGGCGTACGAGCAGTACTTC,CASSFYGAYEQYF
TRBV9,TRBJ2-1,.,.,TGTGCCAGCAGCCTCTCCACGGGAGTCCTCAATGAGCAGTTCTTC,CASSLSTGVLNEQFF
TRBV10-3,TRBJ1-4,.,.,TGTGCCATCAGTGAGCCGGCAGAGCCACTGTTTTTT,CAISEPAEPLFF
TRBV10-3,TRBJ2-7,few,TRBD2,TGTGCCATCAGTCCACTAGCGGGAGGGGGGGCCGAGCAGTACTTC,CAISPLAGGGAEQYF
TRBV5-6,TRBJ1-2,.,.,TGTGCCAGCAGCCCGCCCGATCAGTTCGGGGCCCCGGGCGATGGCTACACCTTC,CASSPPDQFGAPGDGYTF
TRBV6-5,TRBJ2-5,few,.,TGTGCCAGCAGTTACGGCGGGGCGGGAAGGGAGACCCAGTACTTC,CASSYGGAGRETQYF
TRBV6-5,TRBJ2-7,many,TRBD2,TGTGCCAGCAGTTACCCCAGCCAACTGACTAGCGGAGTCTACGAGCAGTACTTC,CASSYPSQLTSGVYEQYF
TRBV11-2,TRBJ1-2,.,.,TGTGCCAGCAGCTGGTCGGTGGGCTACACCTTC,CASSWSVGYTF
TRBV12-3/TRBV12-4,TRBJ2-1,.,TRBD2,TGTGCCAGCAGTCCCCGGGGTAGCGGGAGATCCTACAATGAGCAGTTCTTC,CASSPRGSGRSYNEQFF
TRBV20-1,TRBJ1-2,once,TRBD1,TGCAGTGCTCCTCACCAGGGGGCCTATGGCTACACCTTC,CSAPHQGAYGYTF
TRBV28,TRBJ2-1,few,TRBD1,TGTGCCAGCAGTCTACAATGGGACAGCCCCCGGGGGTTCTTC,CASSLQWDSPRGFF
TRBV7-8,TRBJ2-3,.,.,TGTGCCAGCAGCTCGACGACTTGGACAGATACGCAGTATTTT,CASSSTTWTDTQYF
TRBV28,TRBJ2-3,.,.,TGTGCCAGCAGGTCCCCAACAGATACGCAGTATTTT,CASRSPTDTQYF
TRBV7-8,TRBJ2-1,few,TRBD2,TGTGCCAGCAGCTTAGCCGTTGCGGGAGGGAGCTCCTACAATGAGCAGTTCTTC,CASSLAVAGGSSYNEQFF
TRBV7-2,TRBJ1-2,many,.,TGTGCCAGCAGCTTAGTCTTTCGGGGCAGGGCCGGGGGAAACTACACCTTC,CASSLVFRGRAGGNYTF
TRBV6-5,TRBJ2-2,few,.,TGTGCCAGCAGTTACGGGGAGAACACCGGGGAGCTGTTTTTT,CASSYGENTGELFF
TRBV2,TRBJ2-1,few,.,TGTGCCAGCAGTGACCTTGGGACCTCTAATGAGCAGTTCTTC,CASSDLGTSNEQFF
TRBV15,TRBJ1-4,.,TRBD1,TGTGCCACCAGCCTAGGACAGGGAAGTGAAAAACTGTTTTTT,CATSLGQGSEKLFF
TRBV25-1,TRBJ1-5,.,.,TGTGCCACCCAGGGGCAGTCGGGTCAGCCCCAGCATTTT,CATQGQSGQPQHF
TRBV6-8,TRBJ2-7,.,.,TGTGCCAGCAGTTACTCCGGAGTCGAACCCTACGAGCAGTACTTC,CASSYSGVEPYEQYF
TRBV5-1,TRBJ2-3,.,.,TGCGCCAGCAACCTGTGGGAACCCGCGGATACGCAGTATTTT,CASNLWEPADTQYF
TRBV7-9,TRBJ2-3,.,TRBD2,TGTGCCAGCAGGTGGACTAGCGGGAGTACAGATACGCAGTATTTT,CASRWTSGSTDTQYF
TRBV7-7,TRBJ2-3,many,TRBD2,TGTGCCAGCAGCTTAGCTGCGGGAGGGGGAGATACGCAGTATTTT,CASSLAAGGGDTQYF
TRBV6-8,TRBJ1-4,.,.,TGTGCCAGCAGCCTACCGAATGAAAAACTGTTTTTT,CASSLPNEKLFF
TRBV20-1,TRBJ2-7,.,TRBD2,TGCAGTGCTATGGGGGTCGGGGGGACTCCGTACGAGCAGTACTTC,CSAMGVGGTPYEQYF